The following is a T cell receptor beta chain sequence with its context. Its target is unknown. This sample was taken from a study of cytomegalovirus exposure and HLA in healthy donors. Study summary: A data release that came early held approximately 85 million unique TCRs from HLA-typed donors. Whole-study findings and limits: TCR beta V- and J-gene trimming, according to a later analysis, was linked to a missense DCLRE1C variant. Rarity characterized most TCR sequences, yet some public TCRs appeared in many donors. Earlier analysis yielded a pattern in which most TCR beta V segments were productive about 90% or about 30% of the time.

The germline V and J ends were trimmed by 1 base and 4 bases, with 13 bases remaining between them. The CDR3 runs 16 residues. Germline V gene sequence: CDR1 LGHNA, CDR2 YNFKEQ. Use of 60 Vbeta and 13 Jbeta primers characterized the PCR. Method: immunoSEQ multiplex PCR; TCRdb's copy keeps in-frame clones and lacks some. The sample carries more than 75,000 clones, 79% recorded once. Sample: PBMCs. This chain joins TRBV4-2 and TRBJ2-2, with a possible D match to TRBD1 (5 bases). The TCR sequence derives from a woman aged 40 to 50 in good health and CMV-seronegative. CDR3 DNA sequence: TGTGCCAGCAGCCAAGGGGGCGCGATGATCACCGGGGAGCTGTTTTTT. As protein: CASSQGGAMITGELFF.